This entry lists 19 T cell receptor beta chains sequenced from one sample in a study of identical twins (dated by TCRdb to 2016 to 2018). The protocol used for the library was 5' RACE. Sequencer: Illumina HiSeq 2000. Using fastp at Q25 and MiXCR, TCRdb reprocessed the public reads and kept productive beta chains. For every CDR3 protein sequence, its rows merge into one entry that carries the most common genes and DNA. This sample holds 700,000 or so distinct CDR3 sequences; 8.6% were observed only once. The ten largest clonotypes hold approximately 0.89% of the sample. The same data also went into a second study, on yellow fever vaccine responses in identical twins.

Sequenced material: PBMCs. The receptors here all came from a young woman in good health.

In its sample, this clonotype was seen a few times. The chain joins TRBV11-2 to TRBJ2-5; no firm D call. The CDR3 spans 16 residues. The germline V gene encodes CDR1 SGHAT and CDR2 FQNNGV. V lost 0 bases to trimming and J lost 2 bases, with 13 bases between them. Here the CDR3 reads CASSLEGGLGQETQYF. The CDR3 coding sequence is TGTGCCAGCAGCTTAGAGGGTGGTTTGGGGCAAGAGACCCAGTACTTC.

This clonotype was observed at least ten times. This sequence joins TRBV7-2 and TRBJ2-3; 9 bases are shared with TRBD1. The germline V gene encodes CDR1 SGHTA and CDR2 FQGNSA. This CDR3 comprises 15 residues. J lost 2 bases, V lost 4 bases, and 4 bases had no gene match. CDR3 in DNA: TGTGCCAGCAGCTCCCGGGACAGGGACACAGATACGCAGTATTTT. It specifies CASSSRDRDTDTQYF.

V and J are TRBV15 and TRBJ2-1; the D is unclear. This CDR3 contains 14 residues. The V and J ends lost 1 base and 3 bases respectively, with 7 bases between them. Germline CDR1 LNHNV, CDR2 YYDKDF (reference sequence). For the CDR3, the DNA is TGTGCCACCAGCAGAGTGTCCCTCTACAATGAGCAGTTCTTC. Translated: CATSRVSLYNEQFF.

This chain connects TRBV24-1 to TRBJ2-3, with D unresolved. The germline V gene has CDR1 KGHDR and CDR2 SFDVKD. This CDR3 is 14 amino acids long. V lost 7 bases, J lost 8 bases, and 18 bases lay in between. The CDR3 DNA is TGTGCCACCAGCAATAGAACTACCGGTCGTACGCAGTATTTT. This gives the protein CATSNRTTGRTQYF.

This clonotype was seen at least ten times. The V gene is TRBV3-1, the J gene TRBJ1-2; 8 bases line up with TRBD1. The CDR3 length is 14 residues. V lost 4 bases to trimming and J lost 7 bases; unmatched junction nucleotides: 8. From germline, CDR1 is LGHDT and CDR2 YNNKEL (reference sequence). The CDR3 reads CASSRGQGEAGYTF. The DNA for the CDR3 is TGTGCCAGCAGCCGCGGACAGGGAGAGGCTGGCTACACCTTC.

The genes are TRBV27 and TRBJ1-2; D might be TRBD1 (6 bases). Trimming cost V 5 bases and J 4 bases, with 14 bases left between them. This CDR3 spans 14 amino acids. CDR1 and CDR2 from the germline V gene are MNHEY and SMNVEV (reference sequence). CDR3 DNA: TGTGCCAGCAGTCGTCAGGGGCCACTCTATGGCTACACCTTC. This codes for CASSRQGPLYGYTF.

In its sample, this clonotype was seen many times. The chain couples TRBV7-9 to TRBJ1-1; 10 bases match TRBD1. V shed 6 bases, J shed 0 bases, and the junction held 4 bases outside the gene matches. CDR3 length equals 15 residues. The germline CDR1 and CDR2 sequences are SEHNR and FQNEAQ (reference sequence). The CDR3 sequence is CASRATGGVNTEAFF. The CDR3 nucleotides read TGTGCCAGCAGGGCGACAGGGGGCGTGAACACTGAAGCTTTCTTT. Supplemented by reference TRBV7-9 and TRBJ1-1, the full variable domain reads DTGVSQNPRHKITKRGQNVTFRCDPISEHNRLYWYRQTLGQGPEFLTYFQNEAQLEKSRLLSDRFSAERPKGSFSTLEIQRTEQGDSAMYLCASRATGGVNTEAFFGQGTRLTVV.

This clonotype was detected many times. The chain carries TRBV29-1 and TRBJ1-4; 7 bases match TRBD1. J was trimmed by 8 bases and V by 6 bases; bases with no gene match: 9. Germline V lookup: CDR1 SQVTM, CDR2 ANQGSEA. The CDR3 is made up of 13 amino acids. Here the CDR3 reads CSVRQGFTEKLFF. The CDR3 DNA reads TGCAGCGTCCGACAGGGATTTACCGAAAAACTGTTTTTT.

The J gene is TRBJ2-3, the V gene TRBV20-1; 8 bases line up with TRBD1. Per the germline V gene, CDR1 is DFQATT and CDR2 is SNEGSKA (reference sequence). This CDR3 spans 13 amino acids. V dropped 6 bases and J dropped 1; count of bases not matched to a gene: 3. In nucleotides, the CDR3 is TGCAGTGCCCCAGGGGGCGGCACAGATACGCAGTATTTT. Encoded protein: CSAPGGGTDTQYF.

This clonotype was detected ten times or more. The chain couples TRBV20-1 to TRBJ2-5; 7 bases map to TRBD1. Germline CDR1 is DFQATT and CDR2 is SNEGSKA (reference sequence). The CDR3 is 14 residues long. The V and J ends lost 0 bases and 5 bases, in that order; junction bases with no gene match: 6. The CDR3 spells CSARDTGVGETQYF. CDR3 sequence (DNA): TGCAGTGCTAGAGATACAGGGGTCGGGGAGACCCAGTACTTC.

This clonotype was detected ten times or more. The V call is TRBV28, the J call TRBJ1-4, with D perhaps TRBD1 (6 bases). The CDR3 has 13 amino acids. With 5 bases removed from V and 8 bases from J, the gap between germline ends came to 12 bases. CDR1 is MDHEN, CDR2 SYDVKM, per germline. CDR3 in amino acids: CASSRGGVEKLFF. Here the CDR3 DNA reads TGTGCCAGCAGTCGAGGGGGTGTAGAAAAACTGTTTTTT.

The J gene is TRBJ2-7, the V gene TRBV7-2; 7 nucleotides agree with TRBD1. The CDR3 covers 15 residues. The V gene's germline CDR1 is SGHTA and CDR2 FQGNSA. V trimming: 3 bases; J trimming: 0 bases; junction bases outside the gene matches: 5. The CDR3 sequence is CASSFTGTASYEQYF. CDR3 coding DNA: TGTGCCAGCAGCTTCACCGGGACAGCCTCCTACGAGCAGTACTTC.

The CDR3 region is CASSLEGRLAGVDEQYF. The DNA of the CDR3 is TGCGCCAGCAGCTTGGAGGGTCGACTAGCGGGAGTGGACGAGCAGTACTTC. The chain employs TRBV5-1 and TRBJ2-7; 12 nucleotides align to TRBD2. V lost 0 bases to trimming and J lost 5 bases; unmatched junction nucleotides: 9. CDR3 length equals 17 residues. Germline V CDR1 and CDR2: SGHRS, YFSETQ.

At least ten counts were recorded for this clonotype. The rearrangement joins TRBV6-5 to TRBJ2-3; 9 nucleotides line up with TRBD2. The length of the CDR3 is 17 residues. From germline, CDR1 is MNHEY and CDR2 SVGAGI. After removal of 4 bases from V and 6 bases from J, the junction contained 14 bases not matched to a gene. The CDR3 DNA reads TGTGCCAGCAGTTGGTCGCGTGCAGCGGGAGGTGGTGATACGCAGTATTTT. The encoded protein is CASSWSRAAGGGDTQYF.

This clonotype was seen at least ten times. V gene TRBV12-3 or TRBV12-4 combines with J gene TRBJ2-7, with D maybe TRBD1 (7 bases). V lost 3 bases, J lost 1 base, and 13 bases lay in between. The CDR3 contains 15 residues. CDR3 DNA sequence: TGTGCCAGCAGTTTGCCGACAGGGAGGTCCTACGAGCAGTACTTC. Its translation: CASSLPTGRSYEQYF.

The chain links TRBV6-2 or TRBV6-3 to TRBJ2-1, with TRBD2 identical over 10 bases. With 5 bases clipped from V and 4 bases from J, the junction kept 8 bases outside the gene matches. From germline, CDR1 is MNHEY and CDR2 SVGEGT. CDR3 length: 16 residues. The CDR3 region is CASSHGTSDLYNEQFF. CDR3 bases: TGTGCCAGCAGTCACGGGACTAGCGACTTATACAATGAGCAGTTCTTC.

There are a few counts of this clonotype. The chain couples TRBV25-1 to TRBJ2-5; TRBD1 aligns across 9 bases. The junction had 6 bases not matched to a gene; V was cut back by 3 bases and J by 4 bases. This CDR3 is 15 amino acids long. The germline V gene has CDR1 MGHDK and CDR2 SYGVNS. The CDR3 bases are TGTGCCAGCAGTGAGGGACAGGGTACGATAGAGACCCAGTACTTC. Translating gives CASSEGQGTIETQYF.

This chain joins TRBV18 and TRBJ2-3; D tentatively reads TRBD1 or TRBD2 (5 bases each). Germline V gene lookup returns CDR1 KGHSH and CDR2 LQKENI. The germline V and J ends were trimmed by 1 base and 4 bases, with 18 bases remaining between them. This CDR3 is 17 amino acids long. CDR3 region: CASSPRSGTKVPDTQYF. Here the CDR3 DNA reads TGTGCCAGCTCACCACGTTCCGGGACCAAAGTCCCAGATACGCAGTATTTT. The full variable domain, with the rest looked up from reference TRBV18 and TRBJ2-3, is NAGVMQNPRHLVRRRGQEARLRCSPMKGHSHVYWYRQLPEEGLKFMVYLQKENIIDESGMPKERFSAEFPKEGPSILRIQQVVRGDSAAYFCASSPRSGTKVPDTQYFGPGTRLTVL.

The V gene is TRBV28, the J gene TRBJ2-7, with D unclear. This CDR3 region has 13 residues. Per the germline V gene, CDR1 is MDHEN and CDR2 is SYDVKM. Trimming removed 6 bases at V and 4 bases at J, with 13 bases between. CDR3 nucleotides: TGTGCCAGCAGCCTTATCGTGGGGTACGAGCAGTACTTC. Translation gives CASSLIVGYEQYF.